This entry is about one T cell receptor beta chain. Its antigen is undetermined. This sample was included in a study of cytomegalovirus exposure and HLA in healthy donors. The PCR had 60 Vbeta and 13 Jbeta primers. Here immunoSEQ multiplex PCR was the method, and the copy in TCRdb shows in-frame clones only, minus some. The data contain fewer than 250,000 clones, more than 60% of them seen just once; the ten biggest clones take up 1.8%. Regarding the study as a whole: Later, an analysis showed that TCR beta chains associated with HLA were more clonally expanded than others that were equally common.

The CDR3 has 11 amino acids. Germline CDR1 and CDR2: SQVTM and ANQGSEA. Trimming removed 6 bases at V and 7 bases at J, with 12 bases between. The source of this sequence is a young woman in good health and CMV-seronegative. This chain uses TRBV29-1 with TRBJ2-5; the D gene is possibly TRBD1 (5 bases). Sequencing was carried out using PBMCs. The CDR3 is CSVDSVGTQYF. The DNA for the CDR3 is TGCAGCGTCGACAGTGTCGGGACCCAGTACTTC.